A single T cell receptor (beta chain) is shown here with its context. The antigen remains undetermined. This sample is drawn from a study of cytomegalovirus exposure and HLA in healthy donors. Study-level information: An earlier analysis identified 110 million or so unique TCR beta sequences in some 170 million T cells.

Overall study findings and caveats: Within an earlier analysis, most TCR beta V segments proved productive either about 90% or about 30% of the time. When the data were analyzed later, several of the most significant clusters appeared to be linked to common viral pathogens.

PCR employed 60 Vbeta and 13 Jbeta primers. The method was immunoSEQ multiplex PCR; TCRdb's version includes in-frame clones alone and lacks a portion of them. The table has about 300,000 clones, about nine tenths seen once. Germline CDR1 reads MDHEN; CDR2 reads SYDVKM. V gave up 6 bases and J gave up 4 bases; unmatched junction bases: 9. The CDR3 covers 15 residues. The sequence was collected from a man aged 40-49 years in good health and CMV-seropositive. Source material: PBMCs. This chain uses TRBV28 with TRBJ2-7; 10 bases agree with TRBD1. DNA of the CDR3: TGTGCCAGCAGCCACCACGGGACAGGGGCATACGAGCAGTACTTC. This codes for CASSHHGTGAYEQYF.